The 23 T cell receptor beta chains given below trace back to one sample, sequenced in a study of cytomegalovirus exposure and HLA in healthy donors. Vbeta (60) and Jbeta (13) primers were used in the PCR. Sequencing was performed with immunoSEQ multiplex PCR; in TCRdb, only in-frame clones are kept and a portion is missing. The repertoire has around 160,000 clones, nearly 80% of them found once; the top ten carry more than 12%. Material for sequencing was PBMCs. These receptors all stem from a man aged 50-60 years in good health and CMV-seropositive.

The chain joins TRBV2 to TRBJ2-1; TRBD2 aligns across 10 bases. V was pared by 4 bases and J by 0 bases, with 6 bases of the junction left unmatched. Germline V gene sequence: CDR1 SNHLY, CDR2 FYNNEI. The CDR3 runs 17 residues. The CDR3 DNA is TGTGCCAGCAGTGGGGGTAGCGGGGGGAGCTCCTACAATGAGCAGTTCTTC. This codes for CASSGGSGGSSYNEQFF.

The V and J genes are TRBV7-2 and TRBJ2-7; perhaps TRBD1 as D (6 bases). Trimming left V 2 bases short and J 7 bases short, with 18 bases between. The germline V gene encodes CDR1 SGHTA and CDR2 FQGNSA. The CDR3 has 15 residues. The CDR3 loop is CASSLSNQGIGEQYF. In DNA, the CDR3 is TGTGCCAGCAGCTTATCCAATCAGGGGATCGGAGAGCAGTACTTC.

The V and J genes are TRBV15 and TRBJ2-5, with 8 bases fitting TRBD1. J gave up 2 bases and V 1 base, and 6 bases lay outside the gene matches. The V gene's germline CDR1 is LNHNV and CDR2 YYDKDF (reference sequence). This CDR3 spans 16 amino acids. The CDR3 DNA sequence: TGTGCCACCAGCAGAGGGCTCGGGACAGGACAAGAGACCCAGTACTTC. Protein product: CATSRGLGTGQETQYF.

The chain combines TRBV4-1 with TRBJ2-5; D uncertain. V dropped 1 base and J dropped 2 bases, with 11 bases sitting between them. The CDR3 contains 15 residues. Germline lookup yields CDR1 MGHRA and CDR2 YSYEKL. The CDR3 spells CASSQGVSTQETQYF. The CDR3 DNA reads as TGCGCCAGCAGCCAAGGAGTCTCCACTCAAGAGACCCAGTACTTC.

This chain uses TRBV2 with TRBJ2-7, with D possibly matching TRBD2 (6 bases). CDR1 is SNHLY, CDR2 FYNNEI, per germline. This CDR3 contains 14 residues. With 11 bases removed from V and 0 bases from J, the gap between germline ends came to 17 bases. The CDR3 spells CAVKPGLLSYEQYF. Written as DNA, the CDR3 is TGTGCCGTTAAACCGGGACTTCTCTCCTACGAGCAGTACTTC. The full variable domain, in which reference TRBV2 and TRBJ2-7 provide the parts outside the CDR3, is EPEVTQTPSHQVTQMGQEVILRCVPISNHLYFYWYRQILGQKVEFLVSFYNNEISEKSEIFDDQFSVERPDGSNFTLKIRSTKLEDSAMYFCAVKPGLLSYEQYFGPGTRLTVT.

This CDR3 reads CASRTFRGDEQYF. In DNA form, the CDR3 reads TGTGCCAGCAGGACTTTTCGGGGGGACGAGCAGTACTTC. The rearrangement links TRBV28 to TRBJ2-7; 7 bases line up with TRBD2. The V gene's germline CDR1 is MDHEN and CDR2 SYDVKM. The CDR3 runs to 13 residues. After removal of 6 bases from V and 5 bases from J, the junction contained 7 bases not matched to a gene.

This clone has a handful of counts. V is TRBV10-3 and J is TRBJ1-1; 8 nucleotides agree with TRBD1. The CDR3 extends over 12 amino acids. V lost 8 bases, J lost 8 bases, and 7 bases stayed unmatched. Germline values: CDR1 ENHRY, CDR2 SYGVKD. CDR3 sequence: CAIRLDRGEAFF. In DNA, the CDR3 is TGTGCCATCCGACTCGACAGGGGAGAAGCTTTCTTT.

The chain has TRBV6-1 and TRBJ1-2, with 8 bases that match TRBD1. This CDR3 contains 16 residues. Germline V gene lookup returns CDR1 MNHNS and CDR2 SASEGT. With V trimmed by 3 bases and J by 8 bases, 14 bases remained unmatched. In DNA form, the CDR3 reads TGTGCCAGCAGTGACCGGGGGAGGCAGGGGGCGACCGGCTACACCTTC. This codes for CASSDRGRQGATGYTF.

The V call is TRBV25-1, the J call TRBJ1-1; 7 bases line up with TRBD1. The length of the CDR3 is 13 residues. Germline V gene data show CDR1 as MGHDK and CDR2 as SYGVNS. V dropped 4 bases and J dropped 1; count of bases not matched to a gene: 0. The CDR3 region has the DNA TGTGCCAGCAGTGGACAGGGGAACACTGAAGCTTTCTTT. Translated, it gives CASSGQGNTEAFF. Looking up the rest from reference TRBV25-1 and TRBJ1-1 gives the full variable domain: EADIYQTPRYLVIGTGKKITLECSQTMGHDKMYWYQQDPGMELHLIHYSYGVNSTEKGDLSSESTVSRIRTEHFPLTLESARPSHTSQYLCASSGQGNTEAFFGQGTRLTVV.

The chain is built from TRBV5-5 and TRBJ1-6; TRBD1 aligns across 7 bases. The CDR3 is 15 residues long. Germline V gene lookup returns CDR1 SGHKS and CDR2 YYEKEE (reference sequence). The ends lost 5 bases at V and 8 bases at J; junction bases unmatched: 10. The CDR3 loop is CASRLLGDSDSPLHF. The CDR3 DNA sequence: TGTGCCAGCAGGCTACTAGGGGACAGTGATTCACCCCTCCACTTT. Full variable domain (missing parts from reference TRBV5-5 and TRBJ1-6): DAGVTQSPTHLIKTRGQQVTLRCSPISGHKSVSWYQQVLGQGPQFIFQYYEKEERGRGNFPDRFSARQFPNYSSELNVNALLLGDSALYLCASRLLGDSDSPLHFGNGTRLTVT.

The rearrangement links TRBV5-4 to TRBJ2-7; tentatively, D is TRBD1 (5 bases). Germline V lookup: CDR1 SGHNT, CDR2 YYREEE (reference sequence). This CDR3 has 16 residues. V was shortened by 1 base and J by 3 bases, with 17 bases between the two germline ends. The CDR3 nucleotides read TGTGCCAGCAGCTTGTCAGGGAAAGGTGGCAGCTACGAGCAGTACGTC. This codes for CASSLSGKGGSYEQYV.

V gene TRBV11-2 combines with J gene TRBJ1-2; 7 bases match TRBD1. The trim removed 7 bases at V and 5 bases at J, leaving 7 bases unmatched. Germline assignment: CDR1 SGHAT and CDR2 FQNNGV. This CDR3 has 13 amino acids. As DNA, the CDR3 is TGTGCCAGCACTCGGACAGGAACATATGGCTACACCTTC. Protein: CASTRTGTYGYTF.

The chain uses TRBV7-7 and TRBJ2-3; perhaps TRBD2 as D (6 bases). Between the trimmed V and J ends, which lost 3 bases and 2 bases, there was a span of 9 bases. The CDR3 covers 14 residues. In germline, CDR1 is SSHAT, CDR2 FNYEAQ (reference sequence). The CDR3 DNA reads as TGTGCCAGCAGCTTGGGGACTTTCACAGATACGCAGTATTTT. It encodes CASSLGTFTDTQYF.

The V call is TRBV27, the J call TRBJ1-4; perhaps TRBD1 as D (5 bases). Germline V gene sequence: CDR1 MNHEY, CDR2 SMNVEV (reference sequence). This CDR3 has 13 residues. V was cut by 6 bases and J by 6 bases, with 11 bases left in between. CDR3: CASRGRGDEKLFF. DNA for the CDR3: TGTGCCAGCAGGGGGCGGGGGGATGAAAAACTGTTTTTT.

This clone was picked up a small number of times. DNA of the CDR3: TGTGCCAGCAGCGCGGTGGGCAATCAGCCCCAGCATTTT. It specifies CASSAVGNQPQHF. The chain has TRBV6-1 and TRBJ1-5, with D hard to call. CDR3 length: 13 amino acids. Trimming took 6 bases from V and 2 from J, leaving 8 bases between them. Germline V gene lookup returns CDR1 MNHNS and CDR2 SASEGT.

V gene TRBV6-5 combines with J gene TRBJ1-2; 10 nucleotides align to TRBD1. Germline V CDR1 and CDR2: MNHEY, SVGAGI. The CDR3 extends over 14 amino acids. The V gene end was trimmed by 7 bases and the J gene end by 8 bases; junction bases not matched to a gene: 10. The chain's CDR3 is CASTLDRGRGGYTF. The CDR3 region has the DNA TGTGCCAGCACCCTAGACAGGGGGCGCGGGGGCTACACCTTC.

This rearrangement joins TRBV6-1 to TRBJ1-6; 9 positions match TRBD1. The CDR3 totals 15 residues. Germline CDR1 reads MNHNS; CDR2 reads SASEGT. J was trimmed by 3 bases and V by 5 bases; bases with no gene match: 2. The DNA of the CDR3 is TGTGCCAGCAGTCGGACAGGGGTCTATAATTCACCCCTCCACTTT. Translating gives CASSRTGVYNSPLHF.

The chain links TRBV6-6 to TRBJ1-2; 7 bases are shared with TRBD1. J was trimmed by 4 bases and V by 4 bases; bases with no gene match: 9. The CDR3 covers 15 residues. The V gene's germline CDR1 is MNHNY and CDR2 SVGAGI (reference sequence). CDR3 region: CASSSQDRRSYGYTF. The CDR3, as DNA: TGTGCCAGCAGTTCACAGGACAGGCGCTCCTATGGCTACACCTTC.

The chain uses TRBV5-1 and TRBJ2-3; perhaps TRBD1 as D (5 bases). Trimming took off 5 bases at V and 5 bases at J, with 15 bases between the two ends. Germline CDR1 SGHRS, CDR2 YFSETQ. The CDR3 runs to 14 residues. The CDR3 DNA reads TGCGCCAGCAGATCCTGGACAACACAAGATACGCAGTATTTT. Residues: CASRSWTTQDTQYF. The whole variable domain, remainder taken from reference TRBV5-1 and TRBJ2-3, is KAGVTQTPRYLIKTRGQQVTLSCSPISGHRSVSWYQQTPGQGLQFLFEYFSETQRNKGNFPGRFSGRQFSNSRSEMNVSTLELGDSALYLCASRSWTTQDTQYFGPGTRLTVL.

The V gene is TRBV19, the J gene TRBJ2-6; 7 positions agree with TRBD2. Per the germline V gene, CDR1 is LNHDA and CDR2 is SQIVND (reference sequence). There are 15 residues in the CDR3. The trim removed 6 bases at V and 4 bases at J, leaving 6 bases unmatched. The CDR3 spells CASRQTSTGANVLTF. The CDR3 nucleotides read TGTGCCAGTAGGCAGACTAGCACGGGGGCCAACGTCCTGACTTTC. Full variable domain (missing parts from reference TRBV19 and TRBJ2-6): DGGITQSPKYLFRKEGQNVTLSCEQNLNHDAMYWYRQDPGQGLRLIYYSQIVNDFQKGDIAEGYSVSREKKESFPLTVTSAQKNPTAFYLCASRQTSTGANVLTFGAGSRLTVL.

The V and J genes are TRBV29-1 and TRBJ1-2; D is possibly TRBD1 (6 bases). CDR3 length: 12 amino acids. Trimming shortened V by 5 bases and J by 4 bases, and 11 bases separated the two germline ends. The germline V gene encodes CDR1 SQVTM and CDR2 ANQGSEA. In DNA form, the CDR3 reads TGCAGCGTTCTACAGGGCTCCTATGGCTACACCTTC. Its translation: CSVLQGSYGYTF.

The chain uses TRBV2 and TRBJ1-1, with D possibly being TRBD1 (6 bases). Germline V CDR1 and CDR2: SNHLY, FYNNEI. The CDR3 consists of 14 residues. The V end was cut by 7 bases, the J end by 4 bases, with 16 bases between. The CDR3 DNA follows: TGTGCCAGCACGAGGGGGTCTGGGGGCACTGAAGCTTTCTTT. Translation: CASTRGSGGTEAFF.

This clone was recorded only once. The chain couples TRBV5-6 to TRBJ1-4; tentative D call: TRBD1 (5 bases). This CDR3 spans 14 amino acids. Germline V CDR1 and CDR2: SGHDT, YYEEEE. V was pared by 4 bases and J by 8 bases, with 15 bases between. CDR3 nucleotides: TGTGCCAGCAGCCTGTCCCGGGGGAGCGAAAAACTGTTTTTT. Translating gives CASSLSRGSEKLFF.